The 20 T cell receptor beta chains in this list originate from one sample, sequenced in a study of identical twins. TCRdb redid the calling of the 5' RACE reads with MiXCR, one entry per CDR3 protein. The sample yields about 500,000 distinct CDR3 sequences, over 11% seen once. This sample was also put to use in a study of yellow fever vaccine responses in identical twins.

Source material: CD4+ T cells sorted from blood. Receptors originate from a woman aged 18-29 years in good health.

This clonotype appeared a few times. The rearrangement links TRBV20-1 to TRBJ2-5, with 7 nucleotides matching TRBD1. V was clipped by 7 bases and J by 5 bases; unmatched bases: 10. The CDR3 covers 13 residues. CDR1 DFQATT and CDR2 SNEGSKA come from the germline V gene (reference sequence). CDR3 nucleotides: TGCAGTGGTAACAGGGGAGTGGGTGAGACCCAGTACTTC. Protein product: CSGNRGVGETQYF.

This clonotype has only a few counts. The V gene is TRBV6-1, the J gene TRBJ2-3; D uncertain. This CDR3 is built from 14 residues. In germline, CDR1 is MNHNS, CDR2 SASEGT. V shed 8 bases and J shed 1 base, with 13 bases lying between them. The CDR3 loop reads CASRIAFGTDTQYF. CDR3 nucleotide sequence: TGTGCCAGCCGCATAGCTTTTGGCACAGATACGCAGTATTTT.

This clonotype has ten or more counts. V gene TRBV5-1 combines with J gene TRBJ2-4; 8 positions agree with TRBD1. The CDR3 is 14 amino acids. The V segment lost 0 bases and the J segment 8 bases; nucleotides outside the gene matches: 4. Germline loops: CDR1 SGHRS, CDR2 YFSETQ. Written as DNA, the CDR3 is TGCGCCAGCAGCTTGGCAGGGGGCGCAGACATTCAGTACTTC. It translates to CASSLAGGADIQYF.

CDR3 in DNA: TGTGCCAGCAGCTTGGGACTAGCGGGGACAGGAGAGACCCAGTACTTC. Translating it yields CASSLGLAGTGETQYF. V is TRBV9 and J is TRBJ2-5, with 13 bases aligning to TRBD2. Trimming removed 4 bases from V and 4 bases from J; junction bases left unmatched: 7. The CDR3 is made up of 16 amino acids. The germline V gene has CDR1 SGDLS and CDR2 YYNGEE.

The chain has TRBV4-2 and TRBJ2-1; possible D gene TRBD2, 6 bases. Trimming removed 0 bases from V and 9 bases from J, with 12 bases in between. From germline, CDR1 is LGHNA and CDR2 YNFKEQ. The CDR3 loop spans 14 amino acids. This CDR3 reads CASSQDLARIEQFF. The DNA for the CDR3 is TGTGCCAGCAGCCAAGACCTAGCGCGGATTGAGCAGTTCTTC.

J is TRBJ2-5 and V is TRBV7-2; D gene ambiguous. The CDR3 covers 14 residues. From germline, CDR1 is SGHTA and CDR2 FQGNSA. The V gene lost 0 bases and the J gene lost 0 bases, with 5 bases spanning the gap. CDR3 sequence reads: CASSLAVYQETQYF. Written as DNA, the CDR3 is TGTGCCAGCAGCTTAGCGGTCTACCAAGAGACCCAGTACTTC. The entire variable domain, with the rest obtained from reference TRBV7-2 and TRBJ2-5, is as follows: GAGVSQSPSNKVTEKGKDVELRCDPISGHTALYWYRQSLGQGLEFLIYFQGNSAPDKSGLPSDRFSAERTGGSVSTLTIQRTQQEDSAVYLCASSLAVYQETQYFGPGTRLLVL.

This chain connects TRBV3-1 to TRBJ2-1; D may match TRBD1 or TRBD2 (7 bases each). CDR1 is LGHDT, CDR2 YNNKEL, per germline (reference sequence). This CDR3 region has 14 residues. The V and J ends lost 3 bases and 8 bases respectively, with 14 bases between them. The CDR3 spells CASSQRQGGDEQFF. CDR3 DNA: TGTGCCAGCAGCCAGCGACAGGGAGGGGATGAGCAGTTCTTC.

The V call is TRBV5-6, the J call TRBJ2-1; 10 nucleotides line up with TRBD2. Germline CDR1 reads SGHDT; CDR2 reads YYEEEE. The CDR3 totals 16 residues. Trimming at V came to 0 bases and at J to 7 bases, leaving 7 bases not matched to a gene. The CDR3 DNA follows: TGTGCCAGCAGCTTGGTCACGAGCGGGGGGGGAAATGAGCAGTTCTTC. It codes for CASSLVTSGGGNEQFF.

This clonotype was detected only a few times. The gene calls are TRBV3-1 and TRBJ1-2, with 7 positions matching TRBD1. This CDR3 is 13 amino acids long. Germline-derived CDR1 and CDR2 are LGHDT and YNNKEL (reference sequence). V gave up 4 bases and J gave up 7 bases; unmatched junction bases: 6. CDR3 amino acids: CASSLATGPGYTF. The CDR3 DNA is TGTGCCAGCAGCCTCGCGACAGGGCCTGGCTACACCTTC.

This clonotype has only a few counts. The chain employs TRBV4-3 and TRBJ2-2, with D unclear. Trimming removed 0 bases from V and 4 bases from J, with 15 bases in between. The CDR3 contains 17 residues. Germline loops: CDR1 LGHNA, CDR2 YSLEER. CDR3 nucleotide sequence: TGCGCCAGCAGCCAAGATCTAAAGGGATTGGTCACCGGGGAGCTGTTTTTT. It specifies CASSQDLKGLVTGELFF.

CDR3: CASSPPVAGGYNEQFF. DNA for the CDR3: TGTGCCAGCAGCCCGCCGGTGGCGGGGGGCTACAATGAGCAGTTCTTC. V and J are TRBV7-9 and TRBJ2-1; TRBD2 matches at 8 bases. Germline V gene lookup returns CDR1 SEHNR and CDR2 FQNEAQ (reference sequence). J gave up 3 bases and V 5 bases, and 9 bases lay outside the gene matches. The CDR3 extends over 16 amino acids.

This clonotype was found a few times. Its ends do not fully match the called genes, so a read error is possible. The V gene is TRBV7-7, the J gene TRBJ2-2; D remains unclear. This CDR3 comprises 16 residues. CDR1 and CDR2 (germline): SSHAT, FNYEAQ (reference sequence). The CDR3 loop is CASSLGPPPNTGELFF. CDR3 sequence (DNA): TGTGCTAGCAGCTTAGGTCCCCCACCGAACACCGGGGAGCTGTTTTTT.

This chain's CDR3 is CASSLRDSDGYTF. Written as DNA, the CDR3 is TGTGCCAGCAGCCTCCGGGACAGCGATGGCTACACCTTC. The chain recombines TRBV3-1 with TRBJ1-2, with 7 bases matching TRBD1. CDR3 length equals 13 residues. V gave up 4 bases and J gave up 6 bases; unmatched junction bases: 5. Germline V gives CDR1 LGHDT, CDR2 YNNKEL (reference sequence).

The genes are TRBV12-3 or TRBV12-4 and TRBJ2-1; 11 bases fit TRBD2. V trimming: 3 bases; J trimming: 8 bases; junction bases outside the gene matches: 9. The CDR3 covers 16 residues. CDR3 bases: TGTGCCAGCAGTTTTTGTAGCGGGGGGGCCTGCGATGAGCAGTTCTTC. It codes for CASSFCSGGACDEQFF.

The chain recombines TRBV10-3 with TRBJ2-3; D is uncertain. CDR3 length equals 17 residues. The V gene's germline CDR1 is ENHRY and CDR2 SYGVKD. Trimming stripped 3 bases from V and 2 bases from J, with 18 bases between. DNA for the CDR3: TGTGCCATCAGTGAAAGGATTGCGCCACAGTCCACAGATACGCAGTATTTT. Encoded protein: CAISERIAPQSTDTQYF.

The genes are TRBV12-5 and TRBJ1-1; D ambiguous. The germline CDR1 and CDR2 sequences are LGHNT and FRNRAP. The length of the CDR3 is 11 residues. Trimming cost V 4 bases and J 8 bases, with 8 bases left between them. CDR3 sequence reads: CASGSGSEAFF. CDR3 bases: TGTGCTAGTGGTTCCGGGTCCGAAGCTTTCTTT.

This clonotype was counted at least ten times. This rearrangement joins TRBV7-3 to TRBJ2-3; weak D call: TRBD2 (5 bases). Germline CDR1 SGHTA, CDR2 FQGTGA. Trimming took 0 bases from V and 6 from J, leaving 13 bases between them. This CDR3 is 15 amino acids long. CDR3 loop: CASSLTPASGDTQYF. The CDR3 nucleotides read TGTGCCAGCAGCTTAACACCCGCTTCGGGGGATACGCAGTATTTT.

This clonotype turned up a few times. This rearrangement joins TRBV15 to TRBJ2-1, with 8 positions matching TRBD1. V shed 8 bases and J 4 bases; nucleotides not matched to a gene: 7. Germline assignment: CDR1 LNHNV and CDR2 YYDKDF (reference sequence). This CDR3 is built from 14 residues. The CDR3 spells CATRAWTGYNEQFF. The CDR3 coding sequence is TGTGCCACCCGAGCGTGGACAGGGTACAATGAGCAGTTCTTC.

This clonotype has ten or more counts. CDR3 protein: CASSGDSYNEQFF. The DNA of the CDR3 is TGTGCCAGCAGTGGGGACTCCTACAATGAGCAGTTCTTC. This chain uses TRBV2 with TRBJ2-1, with D uncertain. From germline, CDR1 is SNHLY and CDR2 FYNNEI. The CDR3 spans 13 residues. Trimming took 4 bases from V and 0 from J, leaving 4 bases between them.

The CDR3 DNA follows: TGCGCCAGCAGCCTTCCAGGAGAAGGGGATTCACCCCTCCACTTT. This sequence encodes CASSLPGEGDSPLHF. The gene calls are TRBV5-1 and TRBJ1-6, with D possibly TRBD1 on 5 matching bases. The V and J ends lost 4 bases and 8 bases respectively, with 16 bases between them. Germline assignment: CDR1 SGHRS and CDR2 YFSETQ. This CDR3 spans 15 amino acids. Complete variable domain (other parts from reference TRBV5-1 and TRBJ1-6): KAGVTQTPRYLIKTRGQQVTLSCSPISGHRSVSWYQQTPGQGLQFLFEYFSETQRNKGNFPGRFSGRQFSNSRSEMNVSTLELGDSALYLCASSLPGEGDSPLHFGNGTRLTVT.